Listed here are 13 T cell receptor beta chains from one sample, sequenced in a study of control samples from healthy donors and cancer patients. Method: immunoSEQ multiplex PCR; TCRdb's copy keeps in-frame clones and lacks some. This sample has about 130,000 clones, with about 93% found just once. Sequenced sample: blood. These receptor sequences come from a middle-aged man in good health.

The chain is built from TRBV28 and TRBJ2-3; D unclear. Germline CDR1 and CDR2: MDHEN and SYDVKM. This CDR3 comprises 13 residues. V was trimmed by 6 bases and J by 3 bases, leaving 10 bases between them. In DNA form, the CDR3 reads TGTGCCAGCAGAGACTTTAGTACAGATACGCAGTATTTT. Encoded protein: CASRDFSTDTQYF. The whole variable domain, filled in from reference TRBV28 and TRBJ2-3, reads DVKVTQSSRYLVKRTGEKVFLECVQDMDHENMFWYRQDPGLGLRLIYFSYDVKMKEKGDIPEGYSVSREKKERFSLILESASTNQTSMYLCASRDFSTDTQYFGPGTRLTVL.

This sequence joins TRBV3-1 (or the pseudogene TRBV3-2) and TRBJ2-3; tentative D call: TRBD1 (6 bases). Trimming shortened V by 3 bases and J by 1 base, and 8 bases separated the two germline ends. This CDR3 is built from 14 residues. The germline V gene has CDR1 LGHDT and CDR2 YNNKEL (reference sequence). CDR3 bases: TGTGCCAGCAGCCAGAACAGGGGCACAGATACGCAGTATTTT. Protein product: CASSQNRGTDTQYF.

The chain links TRBV7-8 to TRBJ2-1; possibly TRBD2 for D (6 bases). Trimming stripped 2 bases from V and 6 bases from J, with 29 bases between. The CDR3 runs to 20 residues. Germline assignment: CDR1 SGHVS and CDR2 FQNEAQ. CDR3 region: CASSLLAGGFRLRIVNEQFF. Written as DNA, the CDR3 is TGTGCCAGCAGCTTATTGGCTGGAGGGTTCAGGCTCAGGATAGTCAATGAGCAGTTCTTC.

This clone was seen a few times. The chain employs TRBV6-6 and TRBJ2-7; perhaps TRBD1 as D (6 bases). V shed 0 bases and J shed 5 bases, with 14 bases lying between them. The CDR3 runs to 15 residues. Germline CDR1 and CDR2: MNHNY and SVGAGI (reference sequence). CDR3 protein: CASSYSEGRGHEQYF. The CDR3 nucleotides read TGTGCCAGCAGTTACTCAGAGGGCAGGGGCCACGAGCAGTACTTC.

The rearrangement joins TRBV7-6 to TRBJ2-3, with 12 bases matching TRBD2. V dropped 0 bases and J dropped 8; count of bases not matched to a gene: 6. The CDR3 consists of 16 residues. Germline assignment: CDR1 SGHVS and CDR2 FNYEAQ. In DNA, the CDR3 is TGTGCCAGCAGCTTAGCTTCTAGCGGGGGGGCCGGTACGCAGTATTTT. As protein: CASSLASSGGAGTQYF.

This chain connects TRBV6-1 to TRBJ2-5, with D unclear. There are 12 residues in the CDR3. CDR1 and CDR2 (germline): MNHNS, SASEGT. V was shortened by 0 bases and J by 5 bases, with 4 bases between the two germline ends. The CDR3 region has the DNA TGTGCCAGCAGTGAAGCGGTGGAGACCCAGTACTTC. It specifies CASSEAVETQYF.

The chain links TRBV21-1 to TRBJ1-1; the D segment call TRBD1 is taken from the table without a DNA check. TRBV21-1 is classified as a pseudogene. The CDR3 runs to 11 residues. CDR3 nucleotide sequence: TGTAGAAGGGGTTGGTACACTGAAGCTTTCTTT. Amino acid sequence: CRRGWYTEAFF.

This clone appeared once. This sequence joins TRBV19 and TRBJ1-5; D might be TRBD1 (6 bases). Germline V gives CDR1 LNHDA, CDR2 SQIVND (reference sequence). V was shortened by 5 bases and J by 3 bases, with 14 bases between the two germline ends. The CDR3 contains 15 residues. CDR3 DNA sequence: TGTGCCAGTAGTTTAACCAGGGGTAACAATCAGCCCCAGCATTTT. This encodes CASSLTRGNNQPQHF.

The chain combines TRBV5-1 with TRBJ2-2; D is unclear. This CDR3 has 13 amino acids. Trimming removed 2 bases at V and 2 bases at J, with 4 bases between. Germline V gene data show CDR1 as SGHRS and CDR2 as YFSETQ. DNA of the CDR3: TGCGCCAGCAGCTTTCAAAACACCGGGGAGCTGTTTTTT. It encodes CASSFQNTGELFF.

The V and J genes are TRBV2 and TRBJ2-5; no clear D. CDR1 SNHLY and CDR2 FYNNEI come from the germline V gene. CDR3 length: 11 residues. Deletions cut 5 bases from V and 2 bases from J, with 3 bases between. CDR3 bases: TGTGCCAGCAGTTTACAAGAGACCCAGTACTTC. Translation gives CASSLQETQYF.

The chain links TRBV7-2 to TRBJ1-5, with a possible D match to TRBD1 (6 bases). Germline loops: CDR1 SGHTA, CDR2 FQGNSA. The CDR3 has 16 amino acids. The germline V and J ends were trimmed by 1 base and 2 bases, with 12 bases remaining between them. DNA of the CDR3: TGTGCCAGCAGCTTAGTATCAGGGGCAGGCAATCAGCCCCAGCATTTT. Protein: CASSLVSGAGNQPQHF.

This chain joins TRBV2 and TRBJ1-2; D might be TRBD1 (6 bases). The CDR3 spans 13 residues. V lost 3 bases and J lost 4, with 9 bases in between. The germline gives CDR1 SNHLY, CDR2 FYNNEI. CDR3 nucleotides: TGTGCCAGCAGTGAGGGGGCGATCTATGGCTACACCTTC. Amino acids: CASSEGAIYGYTF.

The V gene is TRBV5-4, the J gene TRBJ2-1; D might be TRBD1 or TRBD2, each matching 5 bases. This CDR3 region has 16 residues. The V gene's germline CDR1 is SGHNT and CDR2 YYREEE (reference sequence). The V end lost 0 bases, the J end lost 0 bases, and 10 bases lay between the germline ends. This CDR3 reads CASSLGGTGSYNEQFF. CDR3 in DNA: TGTGCCAGCAGCTTGGGAGGGACGGGCTCCTACAATGAGCAGTTCTTC.